Sequencing of this T cell receptor (beta chain) was carried out in a study of spatial heterogeneity in lung cancer. The germline CDR1 and CDR2 sequences are MNHNS and SASEGT. Trimming pared 6 bases from V and 0 bases from J, leaving 12 bases between. The CDR3 is 15 amino acids. TCRdb itself ran the 5' RACE reads through MiXCR, one entry per CDR3 protein. This sample has about 85,000 distinct CDR3 sequences, with more than 15% found just once. This sample's time point: sample taken at primary tumor resection. In each case, whole RNA from tumor, nontumor lung or frozen PBMC was sequenced unsorted. The origin of this receptor is a male donor with early-stage non-small cell lung cancer. V usage is TRBV6-1 and J usage is TRBJ1-5; D remains ambiguous. The source was PBMCs, collected at surgery. The DNA for the CDR3 is TGTGCCAGCAGAGTCCTTTCAGTTAGCAATCAGCCCCAGCATTTT. Translated, it gives CASRVLSVSNQPQHF.